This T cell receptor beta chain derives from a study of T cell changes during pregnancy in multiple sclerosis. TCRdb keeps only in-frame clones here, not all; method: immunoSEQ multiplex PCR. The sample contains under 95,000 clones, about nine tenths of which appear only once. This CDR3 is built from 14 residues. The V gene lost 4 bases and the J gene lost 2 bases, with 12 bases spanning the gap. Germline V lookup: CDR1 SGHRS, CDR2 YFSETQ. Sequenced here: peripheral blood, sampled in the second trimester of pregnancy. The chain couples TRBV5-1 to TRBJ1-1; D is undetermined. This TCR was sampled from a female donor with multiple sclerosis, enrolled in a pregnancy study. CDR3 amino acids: CASSPLGINTEAFF. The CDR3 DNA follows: TGCGCCAGCAGCCCCCTCGGGATAAACACTGAAGCTTTCTTT.